This TCR beta chain derives from a study of blood T cell repertoires in COVID-19. In the study overall: Donors in the United States, Italy and Spain gave samples during acute or convalescent COVID-19. PBMCs, B-cell-depleted T cells, or T cells were the source of the cDNA or gDNA that made up the material.

Categorization into cohorts depended on clinical history that participants reported. As handled by the study authors: Amplified reference gene primers provided the basis for estimating nucleated cell counts. Sequencing was performed with immunoSEQ multiplex PCR; in TCRdb, only in-frame clones are kept and a portion is missing. V and J calls and clone size are those listed in that table; D and trimming were worked out from the DNA. The repertoire holds approximately 210,000 clones, around 86% seen once, with more than 8.5% in the top ten. This TCR came from a woman aged 45-59 years with acute COVID-19. Sequenced input: PBMCs or T cells enriched from blood (not recorded which).

The CDR3 sequence: CASSLPGGDSAYGYTF. DNA for the CDR3: TGTGCCAGCAGCTTACCAGGGGGAGATTCAGCCTATGGCTACACCTTC. The chain combines TRBV11-2 with TRBJ1-2; TRBD1 aligns across 7 bases. CDR1 and CDR2 (germline): SGHAT, FQNNGV. J gave up 4 bases and V 2 bases, and 10 bases lay outside the gene matches. There are 16 residues in the CDR3.